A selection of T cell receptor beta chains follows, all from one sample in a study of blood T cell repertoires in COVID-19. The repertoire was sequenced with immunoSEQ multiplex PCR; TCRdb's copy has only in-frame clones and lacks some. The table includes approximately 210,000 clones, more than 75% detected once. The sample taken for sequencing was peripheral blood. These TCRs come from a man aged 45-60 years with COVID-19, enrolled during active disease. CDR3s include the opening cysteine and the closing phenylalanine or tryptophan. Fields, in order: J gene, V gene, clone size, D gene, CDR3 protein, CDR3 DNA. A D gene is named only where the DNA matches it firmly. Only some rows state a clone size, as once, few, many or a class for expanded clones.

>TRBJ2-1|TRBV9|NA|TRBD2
CASSTTSGGNPQFF
TGTGCCAGCAGCACGACTAGCGGGGGAAATCCCCAGTTCTTC
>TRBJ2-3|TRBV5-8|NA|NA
CASSSGLEMRTDTQYF
TGTGCCAGCAGCTCAGGGTTAGAAATGAGGACAGATACGCAGTATTTT
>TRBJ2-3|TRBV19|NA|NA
CASSIGRVRTDTQYF
TGTGCCAGTAGTATCGGGCGGGTACGCACAGATACGCAGTATTTT
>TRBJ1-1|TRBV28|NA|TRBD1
CASSRGTGVFTEAFF
TGTGCCAGCAGCCGGGGGACAGGGGTTTTTACTGAAGCTTTCTTT
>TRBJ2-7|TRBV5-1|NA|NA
CASSPPGDDGPPYF
TGCGCCAGCAGCCCCCCGGGGGACGACGGGCCCCCGTACTTC
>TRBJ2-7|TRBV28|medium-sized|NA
CASSLPDYYEQYF
TGTGCCAGCAGTTTACCAGACTACTACGAGCAGTACTTC
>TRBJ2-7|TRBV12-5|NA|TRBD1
CASGPSGQGIYEQYF
TGTGCTAGTGGCCCCTCAGGACAGGGTATCTACGAGCAGTACTTC
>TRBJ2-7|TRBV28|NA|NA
CASSLPNIYEQYF
TGTGCCAGCAGTCTTCCAAACATCTACGAGCAGTACTTC
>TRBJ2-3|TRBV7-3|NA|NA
CASSSAGSYTQYF
TGTGCCAGCAGCTCGGCGGGGTCATATACGCAGTATTTT
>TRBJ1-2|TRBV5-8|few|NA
CASSLTGRGYYGYTF
TGTGCCAGCAGCTTGACAGGGCGCGGCTACTATGGCTACACCTTC
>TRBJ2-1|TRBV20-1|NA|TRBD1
CSASPGTGYNEQFF
TGCAGTGCTAGTCCCGGGACAGGGTACAATGAGCAGTTCTTC
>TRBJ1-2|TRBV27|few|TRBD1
CASSFAVGQNYGYTF
TGTGCCAGCAGTTTTGCCGTGGGACAGAACTATGGCTACACCTTC
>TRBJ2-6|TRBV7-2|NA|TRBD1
CASSDRDSFSGANVLTF
TGTGCCAGCAGCGACCGGGACAGTTTCTCTGGGGCCAACGTCCTGACTTTC
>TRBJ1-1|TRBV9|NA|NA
CASSVGRGTEAFF
TGTGCCAGCAGCGTAGGCCGGGGCACTGAAGCTTTCTTT
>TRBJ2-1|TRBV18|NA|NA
CASSPPSQGHDEQFF
TGTGCCAGCTCACCACCGTCGCAGGGGCACGATGAGCAGTTCTTC
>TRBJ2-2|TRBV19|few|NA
CASSILFAGGGELFF
TGTGCCAGTAGTATCCTGTTCGCCGGAGGCGGGGAGCTGTTTTTT
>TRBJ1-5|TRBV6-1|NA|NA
CASTLDSSNQPQHF
TGTGCCAGCACCCTCGACAGCAGCAATCAGCCCCAGCATTTT
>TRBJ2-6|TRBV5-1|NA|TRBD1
CASSLVGTAINSGANVLTF
TGCGCCAGCAGCTTGGTTGGGACAGCTATTAACTCTGGGGCCAACGTCCTGACTTTC
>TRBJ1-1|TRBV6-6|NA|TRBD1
CASSSRDRANTEAFF
TGTGCCAGCAGCAGCCGGGACAGGGCGAACACTGAAGCTTTCTTT
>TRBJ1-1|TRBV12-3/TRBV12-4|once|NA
CASSSNTEAFF
TGTGCCAGCAGCTCTAACACTGAAGCTTTCTTT
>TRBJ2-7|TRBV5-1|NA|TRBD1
CASSGGQGISYEQYF
TGCGCCAGCAGCGGGGGACAGGGGATCTCCTACGAGCAGTACTTC
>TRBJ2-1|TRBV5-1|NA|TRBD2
CASRRGVIDNEQFF
TGCGCCAGCCGGCGGGGGGTAATCGACAATGAGCAGTTCTTC
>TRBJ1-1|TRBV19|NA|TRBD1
CASSMAGTGNTEAFF
TGTGCCAGTAGTATGGCCGGGACAGGAAACACTGAAGCTTTCTTT
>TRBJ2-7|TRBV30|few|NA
CAWSSTSRIGYF
TGTGCCTGGAGCTCCACATCTAGGATCGGGTACTTC
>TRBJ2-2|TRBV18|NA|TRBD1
CASSPATGARTGELFF
TGTGCCAGCTCACCAGCGACAGGGGCACGGACCGGGGAGCTGTTTTTT
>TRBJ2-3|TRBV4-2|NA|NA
CASSQEMAGNTDTQYF
TGTGCCAGCAGCCAAGAAATGGCAGGGAACACAGATACGCAGTATTTT
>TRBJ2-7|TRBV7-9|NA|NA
CASSFMGAGGGNEQYF
TGTGCCAGCAGCTTCATGGGAGCCGGAGGAGGGAACGAGCAGTACTTC
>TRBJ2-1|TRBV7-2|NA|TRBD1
CASRPPGQGYNEQFF
TGTGCCAGCAGACCTCCGGGACAGGGCTACAATGAGCAGTTCTTC
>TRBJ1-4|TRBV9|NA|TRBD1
CASSTGQGKEKLFF
TGTGCCAGCAGCACGGGACAGGGGAAAGAAAAACTGTTTTTT
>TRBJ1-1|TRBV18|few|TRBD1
CASSDTVTGTNTEAFF
TGTGCCAGCTCAGACACTGTGACAGGGACGAACACTGAAGCTTTCTTT
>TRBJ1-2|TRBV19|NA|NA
CASNFRDSNYGYTF
TGTGCCAGCAACTTCCGGGACTCAAACTATGGCTACACCTTC
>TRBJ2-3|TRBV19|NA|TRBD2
CASSSGGLAPSDTQYF
TGTGCCAGTAGTTCCGGGGGACTAGCTCCATCGGATACGCAGTATTTT
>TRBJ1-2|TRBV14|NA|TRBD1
CASSPGTDYGYTF
TGTGCCAGCAGCCCCGGGACAGACTATGGCTACACCTTC
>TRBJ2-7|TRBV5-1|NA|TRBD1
CASSLIGTGRDEQYF
TGCGCCAGCAGCTTGATCGGGACAGGGCGCGACGAGCAGTACTTC
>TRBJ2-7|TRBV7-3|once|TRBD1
CASSLMTGGVYEQYF
TGTGCCAGCAGCTTGATGACAGGGGGCGTTTACGAGCAGTACTTC
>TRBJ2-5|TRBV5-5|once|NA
CASSLGPGEQTQYF
TGTGCCAGCAGCTTGGGACCGGGAGAGCAGACCCAGTACTTC
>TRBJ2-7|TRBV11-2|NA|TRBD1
CASRRDSSYEQYF
TGTGCCAGCAGACGGGACAGCTCCTACGAGCAGTACTTC
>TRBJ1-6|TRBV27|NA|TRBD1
CASSPGTGGSSYNSPLHF
TGTGCCAGCAGTCCAGGGACAGGCGGGAGCTCCTATAATTCACCCCTCCACTTT
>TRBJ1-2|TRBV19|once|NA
CASSIDQDGVSNYGYTF
TGTGCCAGTAGTATAGATCAGGACGGGGTTTCTAACTATGGCTACACCTTC
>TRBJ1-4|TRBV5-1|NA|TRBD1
CASSQRGTGGEKLFF
TGCGCCAGCAGCCAAAGGGGTACAGGGGGTGAAAAACTGTTTTTT